This is a list of T cell receptor beta chains from one sample in a study of cytomegalovirus exposure and HLA in healthy donors. The protocol was immunoSEQ multiplex PCR, while the TCRdb copy is restricted to in-frame clones and leaves out a portion. The sample's table shows around 31,000 clones. Sequenced sample: PBMCs. Source of these receptors: a man younger than 40 in good health and CMV-seronegative. The CDR3 runs from the conserved cysteine through the conserved F or W. The D gene is left open where the match is weak.

V gene: TRBV28
CDR3 length: 14
D gene: TRBD2
J gene: TRBJ2-2
CDR3 DNA: TGTGCCAGCAGGACGGGACTAGCGCAACTGGAGCTGTTTTTT
CDR3 protein: CASRTGLAQLELFF

V gene: TRBV5-1
CDR3 length: 16
D gene: TRBD1
J gene: TRBJ2-3
CDR3 DNA: TGCGCCAGCAGCTTGGACGGACAGGGGGCTTCAGATACGCAGTATTTT
CDR3 protein: CASSLDGQGASDTQYF

V gene: TRBV6-5
CDR3 length: 15
D gene: .
J gene: TRBJ2-2
CDR3 DNA: TGTGCCAGCAGTCGACAGGTTTCGAACACCGGGGAGCTGTTTTTT
CDR3 protein: CASSRQVSNTGELFF

V gene: TRBV4-1
CDR3 length: 15
D gene: .
J gene: TRBJ1-3
CDR3 DNA: TGCGCCAGCAGCCAAGATGCAGGTTCTGGAAACACCATATATTTT
CDR3 protein: CASSQDAGSGNTIYF

V gene: TRBV18
CDR3 length: 15
D gene: .
J gene: TRBJ1-1
CDR3 DNA: TGTGCCAGCTCACCACCCGGGACACCGAACACTGAAGCTTTCTTT
CDR3 protein: CASSPPGTPNTEAFF

V gene: TRBV28
CDR3 length: 14
D gene: TRBD1
J gene: TRBJ2-7
CDR3 DNA: TGTGCCAGCACCACCGGACAGGGCCACTACGAGCAGTACTTC
CDR3 protein: CASTTGQGHYEQYF

V gene: TRBV2
CDR3 length: 15
D gene: .
J gene: TRBJ1-3
CDR3 DNA: TGTGCCAGCAGTGAAATTGGGGGGGCAGGAAACACCATATATTTT
CDR3 protein: CASSEIGGAGNTIYF

V gene: TRBV4-3
CDR3 length: 16
D gene: .
J gene: TRBJ2-1
CDR3 DNA: TGCGCCAGCAGCCAAGATCCCAGGGCATCCTACAATGAGCAGTTCTTC
CDR3 protein: CASSQDPRASYNEQFF

V gene: TRBV7-9
CDR3 length: 14
D gene: TRBD1
J gene: TRBJ2-7
CDR3 DNA: TGTGCCAGCAGCTTAGGAACAGGGGTCTACGGGCAGTACTTC
CDR3 protein: CASSLGTGVYGQYF

V gene: TRBV28
CDR3 length: 13
D gene: .
J gene: TRBJ2-7
CDR3 DNA: TGTGCCAGCAGCGGGTTAAGTCCCTACGAGCAGTACTTC
CDR3 protein: CASSGLSPYEQYF

V gene: TRBV11-3
CDR3 length: 16
D gene: .
J gene: TRBJ1-3
CDR3 DNA: TGTGCCAGCAGCCCTCGGGTGGGTTTCGCTGGAAACACCATATATTTT
CDR3 protein: CASSPRVGFAGNTIYF

V gene: TRBV5-1
CDR3 length: 15
D gene: .
J gene: TRBJ2-2
CDR3 DNA: TGCGCCAGCAGCATCCGGGACAAAGCAACCGGGGAGCTGTTTTTT
CDR3 protein: CASSIRDKATGELFF

V gene: TRBV6-5
CDR3 length: 13
D gene: .
J gene: TRBJ2-7
CDR3 DNA: TGTGCCAGCAGTTACTCGGAGGCTCGGGAGCAGTACTTC
CDR3 protein: CASSYSEAREQYF

V gene: TRBV16
CDR3 length: 12
D gene: .
J gene: TRBJ1-1
CDR3 DNA: TGTGCCAGCAGCCAATCATTGAGTGAAGCTTTCTTT
CDR3 protein: CASSQSLSEAFF

V gene: TRBV6-5
CDR3 length: 12
D gene: TRBD1
J gene: TRBJ1-5
CDR3 DNA: TGTGCCACTCGGACAGGGAATCAGCCCCAGCATTTT
CDR3 protein: CATRTGNQPQHF

V gene: TRBV15
CDR3 length: 14
D gene: .
J gene: TRBJ1-3
CDR3 DNA: TGTGCCACCAGCAGAGATAGCTCTGGAAACACCATATATTTT
CDR3 protein: CATSRDSSGNTIYF

V gene: TRBV13
CDR3 length: 15
D gene: TRBD2
J gene: TRBJ2-5
CDR3 DNA: TGTGCCAGCAGCTTAGAAGAGCGGGGGGGCCGAACCCAGTACTTC
CDR3 protein: CASSLEERGGRTQYF

V gene: TRBV12-5
CDR3 length: 17
D gene: TRBD2
J gene: TRBJ2-3
CDR3 DNA: TGTGCTAGTGGTTTGGACAGACTAGCGGTAGGACCAGATACGCAGTATTTT
CDR3 protein: CASGLDRLAVGPDTQYF

V gene: TRBV27
CDR3 length: 14
D gene: .
J gene: TRBJ2-5
CDR3 DNA: TGTGCCAGCAGTTCGGCTAGCTTTTGGGAGACCCAGTACTTC
CDR3 protein: CASSSASFWETQYF

V gene: TRBV6-5
CDR3 length: 15
D gene: .
J gene: TRBJ2-7
CDR3 DNA: TGTGCCAGCAGTTACTCGCAAGGACACGACTACGAGCAGTACTTC
CDR3 protein: CASSYSQGHDYEQYF

V gene: TRBV7-2
CDR3 length: 14
D gene: TRBD1
J gene: TRBJ1-2
CDR3 DNA: TGTGCCAGCAGACGGGACAGACGCACGGGTGGCTACACCTTC
CDR3 protein: CASRRDRRTGGYTF